The 11 T cell receptor beta chains listed next were all sequenced from one sample in a study of metastatic and nonmetastatic thyroid tumors (dated by TCRdb to the early 2020s). The library came from PCR. Sequencing took place on an Illumina HiSeq 4000. TCRdb's own reprocessing of the public reads used fastp at Q25 and MiXCR and kept productive beta chains. In this sample the table shows approximately 26,000 clones, under 30% of which occur a single time. About 6% of the sample is taken by the ten largest. Before undergoing thyroid surgery, none of the patients had been given any kind of treatment. Sequenced material: blood. Receptors originate from a female donor with papillary thyroid cancer or a benign thyroid nodule (not recorded which). Some clones in this sample may be carry-over from other donors' samples.

This clone is classed as medium-sized. Here the CDR3 DNA reads TGTGCCAGCACGTCCCTAGGGAAGTACAATGAGCAGTTCTTC. It yields the protein CASTSLGKYNEQFF. This chain joins TRBV6-1 and TRBJ2-1, with no clear D. Germline CDR1 MNHNS, CDR2 SASEGT. With 7 bases removed from V and 4 bases from J, the gap between germline ends came to 14 bases. The CDR3 contains 14 residues.

This clone turned up a few times. At one of its ends the junction is not consistent with the germline gene, which may arise from a read error. The rearrangement uses TRBV10-3 and TRBJ2-7, with a possible D match to TRBD1 (5 bases). CDR3 length: 16 amino acids. Germline CDR1 is ENHRY and CDR2 is SYGVKD. The DNA for the CDR3 is TGTGCCATCAGTCAGCCCGGACACCCGAGCTCCTGCGAGCAGTACTTC. Amino acid sequence: CAISQPGHPSSCEQYF.

The chain employs TRBV7-8 and TRBJ2-1; TRBD1 or TRBD2 may be the D gene (5 bases each). This CDR3 comprises 13 residues. The V gene's germline CDR1 is SGHVS and CDR2 FQNEAQ. Trimming cost V 1 base and J 7 bases, with 8 bases left between them. This CDR3 reads CASSLEEGNEQFF. For the CDR3, the DNA is TGTGCCAGCAGCTTAGAAGAGGGGAATGAGCAGTTCTTC. The full variable domain, rest sourced from reference TRBV7-8 and TRBJ2-1, is GAGVSQSPRYKVAKRGQDVALRCDPISGHVSLFWYQQALGQGPEFLTYFQNEAQLDKSGLPSDRFFAERPEGSVSTLKIQRTQQEDSAVYLCASSLEEGNEQFFGPGTRLTVL.

This clone was seen many times. This may be a read error: a much more frequent sequence differs by one nucleotide. The chain recombines TRBV28 with TRBJ2-2; TRBD1 is a possible D gene (5 bases). The CDR3 has 14 amino acids. Per germline, CDR1 MDHEN and CDR2 SYDVKM. The V gene lost 4 bases and the J gene lost 7 bases, with 13 bases spanning the gap. CDR3 protein: CASSYRSRGGELFF. For the CDR3, the DNA is TGTGCCAGCAGTTACAGGAGTAGGGGCGGGGAGCTGTTTTTT.

The V gene is TRBV12-5, the J gene TRBJ1-6; D is perhaps TRBD1 (6 bases). The V end was cut by 0 bases, the J end by 10 bases, with 19 bases between. CDR1 and CDR2 (germline): LGHNT, FRNRAP. The CDR3 has 17 residues. In DNA, the CDR3 is TGTGCTAGTGGTTTGGTTCTTGGGGTGGTAGGGGGATCACCCCTCCACTTT. Encoded protein: CASGLVLGVVGGSPLHF.

This clone was observed at least ten times. This sequence joins TRBV3-1 and TRBJ1-4; no clear D gene. V was clipped by 6 bases and J by 5 bases, with 7 bases between them. The CDR3 length is 12 residues. Germline V gene lookup returns CDR1 LGHDT and CDR2 YNNKEL (reference sequence). The CDR3 region has the DNA TGTGCCAGCAGTCCGTCGAATGAAAAACTGTTTTTT. Protein product: CASSPSNEKLFF.

There are many counts of this clone. A much more abundant neighbour one base away suggests this may be a read error. This chain links TRBV20-1 with TRBJ1-6; D call uncertain. Looked up from germline, CDR1 is DFQATT and CDR2 is SNEGSKA (reference sequence). The CDR3 runs to 13 residues. Trimming stripped 3 bases from V and 7 bases from J, with 10 bases between. DNA of the CDR3: TGCAGTGCTAGCGATACGGTCAATTCACCCCTCCACTTT. Translation: CSASDTVNSPLHF.

This clone was seen repeatedly, ten times or more. The chain has TRBV2 and TRBJ1-5; D remains ambiguous. V gave up 7 bases and J gave up 8 bases, with 12 bases separating them. The CDR3 has 12 amino acids. The germline gives CDR1 SNHLY, CDR2 FYNNEI. This chain's CDR3 is CASKLQGEPQHF. The DNA for the CDR3 is TGTGCCAGCAAGCTCCAAGGTGAGCCCCAGCATTTT.

There are many counts of this clone. J is TRBJ2-7 and V is TRBV11-2; 11 bases are shared with TRBD2. The V gene end was trimmed by 5 bases and the J gene end by 3 bases; junction bases not matched to a gene: 9. This CDR3 comprises 16 residues. CDR1 is SGHAT and CDR2 is FQNNGV in the germline V gene. This chain's CDR3 is CASSPRASGRLYEQYV. The CDR3 DNA reads TGTGCCAGCAGCCCCAGAGCTAGCGGGAGGCTCTACGAGCAGTACGTC.

This clone was found many times. The rearrangement uses TRBV7-8 and TRBJ2-3, with D hard to call. This CDR3 is 12 amino acids long. Trimming pared 2 bases from V and 5 bases from J, leaving 5 bases between. Germline V gene lookup returns CDR1 SGHVS and CDR2 FQNEAQ. The CDR3 sequence: CASSLSEDTQYF. Here the CDR3 DNA reads TGTGCCAGCAGCTTATCCGAAGATACGCAGTATTTT.

This clone was seen a few times. The chain combines TRBV10-3 with TRBJ2-7, with 7 bases matching TRBD2. This CDR3 is built from 14 residues. J gave up 3 bases and V 7 bases, and 9 bases lay outside the gene matches. The germline gives CDR1 ENHRY, CDR2 SYGVKD. The CDR3: CAIMSAGKVYEQYF. For the CDR3, the DNA is TGTGCCATCATGTCAGCGGGAAAAGTCTACGAGCAGTACTTC.